This T cell receptor (beta chain) was identified during a study of shared clonotypes between healthy human individuals. The study, taken as a whole, reports: An effect of sequencing depth on clonotype sharing among donors was expected. Among non-shared clonotypes, generation probabilities were lower than among those shared by all four donors.

Sequencing used immunoSEQ multiplex PCR; TCRdb keeps in-frame clones, though not all of them. This sample has about 1,900,000 clones, with approximately 95% found just once. A remark on this clone: Its antigen is unknown.

Naive CD8 cells comprised CD45RO-negative, CCR7-positively selected cells, excluding terminally differentiated effector memory CD45RA+ cells. Caucasian adults residing in Nashville, Tennessee made up all the donors. V shed 0 bases and J 5 bases; nucleotides not matched to a gene: 6. This CDR3 comprises 15 residues. Germline V gene sequence: CDR1 MNHEY, CDR2 SMNVEV (reference sequence). Specimen: naive CD8+ T cells sorted from blood. This rearrangement joins TRBV27 to TRBJ2-7, with 8 bases fitting TRBD1. This receptor was taken from a young man in good health. The CDR3 spells CASSLSPSGGNEQYF. The DNA of the CDR3 is TGTGCCAGCAGTTTATCCCCATCAGGGGGCAACGAGCAGTACTTC.